What follows describes a single T cell receptor (beta chain). The protocol was immunoSEQ multiplex PCR, while the TCRdb copy is restricted to in-frame clones and leaves out a portion. The table shows about 38,000 clones, with over 80% occurring only once. This record belongs to a study of OX40 agonist ivuxolimab in advanced cancers. The V gene lost 5 bases and the J gene lost 7 bases, with 13 bases spanning the gap. This CDR3 contains 13 residues. Germline loops: CDR1 SGHNT, CDR2 YENEEA. Sequencing was performed on CD4+ or CD8+ T cells sorted from blood, taken in a trial of the OX40 agonist ivuxolimab. V is TRBV11-3 and J is TRBJ2-3; a possible D gene is TRBD2 (6 bases). The receptor's source is an adult with an advanced solid tumor such as melanoma, head and neck, liver or kidney cancer. Here the CDR3 DNA reads TGTGCCAGCAGCCGGGACTTCAGGAATACGCAGTATTTT. Amino acid sequence: CASSRDFRNTQYF.